This TCR beta chain was identified in a study of vaccination and CD4 T cells after COVID-19. Study at large: Post-vaccination specimens were collected at a median of approximately 66 days following dose two (range 14 to 241).

Cultured CD4+ T-cell DNA underwent Oncomine TCR Beta short-read sequencing. TCRdb reanalysed the PCR reads using MiXCR and keeps one entry per CDR3 protein. Among 15,000 or so distinct CDR3 sequences, 52% were seen once, and the ten largest hold approximately 8%. For this clonotype: The target antigen is unknown.

Indicated treatment: approximately nine-day PBMC culture with coronavirus spike peptide pools or control peptides (ViraFEST assay). Antigen-specific T cells were expanded with peptide pools by ViraFEST, and TCRs were then sequenced. The authors isolated CD4+ T cells by negative selection after more than nine days of culture. The receptor was isolated from a human donor who had recovered from COVID-19. The specimen was CD4+ T cells from blood, cultured in vitro.

The CDR3 sequence: CASSFGGVANEKLFF. The DNA of the CDR3 is TGTGCCAGCTCCTTTGGAGGAGTAGCTAATGAAAAACTGTTTTTT. The V call is TRBV28, the J call TRBJ1-4; D remains ambiguous. The CDR3 loop spans 15 amino acids. The V gene lost 8 bases and the J gene lost 3 bases, with 16 bases spanning the gap. Germline V CDR1 and CDR2: MDHEN, SYDVKM. Supplemented by reference TRBV28 and TRBJ1-4, the full variable domain reads DVKVTQSSRYLVKRTGEKVFLECVQDMDHENMFWYRQDPGLGLRLIYFSYDVKMKEKGDIPEGYSVSREKKERFSLILESASTNQTSMYLCASSFGGVANEKLFFGSGTQLSVL.